This T cell receptor (beta chain) was retrieved from a study of blood T cell repertoires in COVID-19. TCRdb keeps only in-frame clones here, not all; method: immunoSEQ multiplex PCR. The data hold 90,000 to 100,000 clones, with around 83% observed a single time. Losses at the gene ends were 5 bases for V and 5 bases for J; bases not matched to a gene: 6. The CDR3 contains 12 residues. Germline-derived CDR1 and CDR2 are SQVTM and ANQGSEA. This receptor was taken from a man in his 70s with active or convalescent COVID-19. The sample taken for sequencing was peripheral blood. The chain has TRBV29-1 and TRBJ2-7; the match to TRBD1 covers 7 bases. The CDR3 DNA is TGCAGCGTTCAGGACAGGCCCAACGAGCAGTACTTC. It specifies CSVQDRPNEQYF.